The next 28 T cell receptor beta chains were all read from a single sample in a study of beta chain features in type 1 diabetes. Study-wide results and limits: Type 1 diabetes patients showed a moderate but significant shortening of TCRB CDR3s in all four CD4+ subsets.

Antigens for these TCRs are unknown. TCRB transcripts that were expressed got sequenced, as all of the isolated RNA had been reverse transcribed. Some clones are missing from TCRdb's copy, which holds only in-frame ones; the method was immunoSEQ multiplex PCR. The data contain 310,000 or so clones, over 12% of them seen just once; the ten biggest clones take up approximately 0.015%. The sample was naive CD4+ T cells from blood. These receptors were taken from a man in his late teens or twenties with type 1 diabetes.

The chain carries TRBV4-3 and TRBJ2-7; D is uncertain. V shed 0 bases and J shed 0 bases, with 6 bases lying between them. The CDR3 sequence is 14 residues long. Per the germline V gene, CDR1 is LGHNA and CDR2 is YSLEER. The CDR3 spells CASSQDRSSYEQYF. CDR3 DNA sequence: TGCGCCAGCAGCCAAGACCGGAGCTCCTACGAGCAGTACTTC.

This clone was observed a few times. This chain connects TRBV2 to TRBJ2-7, with 8 bases lining up with TRBD2. The CDR3 length is 15 residues. Per the germline V gene, CDR1 is SNHLY and CDR2 is FYNNEI. J lost 0 bases, V lost 8 bases, and 9 bases had no gene match. In DNA form, the CDR3 reads TGTGCCAGCCACACGGGGGGGGGAAACTCCTACGAGCAGTACTTC. Its translation: CASHTGGGNSYEQYF. The full variable domain, with the rest looked up from reference TRBV2 and TRBJ2-7, is EPEVTQTPSHQVTQMGQEVILRCVPISNHLYFYWYRQILGQKVEFLVSFYNNEISEKSEIFDDQFSVERPDGSNFTLKIRSTKLEDSAMYFCASHTGGGNSYEQYFGPGTRLTVT.

This clone was observed a few times. The rearrangement links TRBV14 to TRBJ2-1; D unclear. Looked up from germline, CDR1 is SGHDN and CDR2 is FVKESK. This CDR3 is 13 amino acids long. Trimming removed 3 bases from V and 4 bases from J, with 7 bases in between. The CDR3 protein is CASSQVGYNEQFF. The CDR3 nucleotides read TGTGCCAGCAGCCAGGTCGGTTACAATGAGCAGTTCTTC.

This clone was seen a handful of times. V usage is TRBV7-2 and J usage is TRBJ2-5; TRBD2 matches at 7 bases. Germline V lookup: CDR1 SGHTA, CDR2 FQGNSA. The V and J ends lost 7 bases and 5 bases, in that order; junction bases with no gene match: 4. The CDR3 covers 12 residues. CDR3 coding DNA: TGTGCCAGCACCCGGGGGGTGGAGACCCAGTACTTC. Protein product: CASTRGVETQYF.

The rearrangement uses TRBV7-2 and TRBJ1-6, with TRBD1 as a possible D gene (6 bases). CDR1 is SGHTA, CDR2 FQGNSA, per germline. This CDR3 region has 17 residues. V lost 2 bases and J lost 7, with 18 bases in between. The CDR3: CASSLSVFRGENSPLHF. The CDR3 nucleotides read TGTGCCAGCAGCTTATCGGTTTTCAGGGGAGAGAATTCACCCCTCCACTTT.

About this clone itself: At the DNA level, this CDR3 is encoded by other sequences in the same sample as well. The chain combines TRBV7-2 with TRBJ2-7, with D maybe TRBD1 (5 bases). Between the trimmed V and J ends, which lost 6 bases and 4 bases, there was a span of 10 bases. Germline lookup yields CDR1 SGHTA and CDR2 FQGNSA. The CDR3 has 12 amino acids. In nucleotides, the CDR3 is TGTGCCAGCAGTTCCTCAGGGTACGAGCAGTACTTC. It encodes CASSSSGYEQYF.

This clone came up a few times. The V and J genes are TRBV5-4 and TRBJ2-5; TRBD2 might be the D (6 bases). Germline CDR1 is SGHNT and CDR2 is YYREEE (reference sequence). CDR3 length: 14 residues. Trimming took off 2 bases at V and 3 bases at J, with 11 bases between the two ends. Here the CDR3 DNA reads TGTGCCAGCAGCTTTCCGGGACTCGAAGAGACCCAGTACTTC. Its protein product is CASSFPGLEETQYF.

The rearrangement links TRBV29-1 to TRBJ1-1; D is perhaps TRBD1 (6 bases). The germline CDR1 and CDR2 sequences are SQVTM and ANQGSEA. Trimming stripped 6 bases from V and 2 bases from J, with 13 bases between. The CDR3 is 13 residues long. The CDR3 bases are TGCAGCGTAGCCGGGACACTAAACACTGAAGCTTTCTTT. This encodes CSVAGTLNTEAFF. Drawing the rest from reference TRBV29-1 and TRBJ1-1, the complete variable domain is SAVISQKPSRDICQRGTSLTIQCQVDSQVTMMFWYRQQPGQSLTLIATANQGSEATYESGFVIDKFPISRPNLTFSTLTVSNMSPEDSSIYLCSVAGTLNTEAFFGQGTRLTVV.

The chain couples TRBV21-1 to TRBJ2-5; the listed D gene, TRBD2, was not tested against the DNA. TRBV21-1 is a pseudogene locus. The CDR3 length is 17 residues. The CDR3 loop is CASSKWDLDMGRETQYF. The CDR3 DNA reads as TGTGCCAGCAGCAAGTGGGACTTGGATATGGGGAGAGAGACCCAGTACTTC.

This clone was seen a handful of times. The chain joins TRBV14 to TRBJ2-1, with TRBD2 matching 12 bases. Germline V gene lookup returns CDR1 SGHDN and CDR2 FVKESK. The CDR3 totals 15 residues. J was trimmed by 7 bases and V by 4 bases; bases with no gene match: 5. The CDR3 region is CASSLRTSGANEQFF. CDR3 coding DNA: TGTGCCAGCAGCCTTCGGACTAGCGGGGCGAATGAGCAGTTCTTC. Complete variable domain (other parts from reference TRBV14 and TRBJ2-1): EAGVTQFPSHSVIEKGQTVTLRCDPISGHDNLYWYRRVMGKEIKFLLHFVKESKQDESGMPNNRFLAERTGGTYSTLKVQPAELEDSGVYFCASSLRTSGANEQFFGPGTRLTVL.

The chain has TRBV2 and TRBJ2-3; the match to TRBD2 covers 7 bases. V dropped 7 bases and J dropped 7; count of bases not matched to a gene: 11. The germline gives CDR1 SNHLY, CDR2 FYNNEI. The CDR3 is made up of 14 amino acids. CDR3 loop: CASIGLAEGYTQYF. Here the CDR3 DNA reads TGTGCCAGCATTGGGCTAGCGGAGGGGTATACGCAGTATTTT. Complete variable domain (other parts from reference TRBV2 and TRBJ2-3): EPEVTQTPSHQVTQMGQEVILRCVPISNHLYFYWYRQILGQKVEFLVSFYNNEISEKSEIFDDQFSVERPDGSNFTLKIRSTKLEDSAMYFCASIGLAEGYTQYFGPGTRLTVL.

V is TRBV9 and J is TRBJ2-2; D perhaps matches TRBD2 (5 bases). The CDR3 has 15 amino acids. Germline assignment: CDR1 SGDLS and CDR2 YYNGEE. Trimming cost V 0 bases and J 5 bases, with 11 bases left between them. The chain's CDR3 is CASSVASRGTGELFF. CDR3 DNA: TGTGCCAGCAGCGTAGCTAGCAGAGGGACCGGGGAGCTGTTTTTT.

This clone was observed a handful of times. The genes are TRBV29-1 and TRBJ2-3; D unclear. The CDR3 has 11 residues. The germline V and J ends were trimmed by 5 bases and 6 bases, with 9 bases remaining between them. The germline V gene encodes CDR1 SQVTM and CDR2 ANQGSEA. CDR3 residues: CSVQASDTQYF. The CDR3 coding sequence is TGCAGCGTTCAAGCCTCGGATACGCAGTATTTT.

The V call is TRBV7-6, the J call TRBJ2-1, with TRBD2 identical over 11 bases. V shed 5 bases and J 2 bases; nucleotides not matched to a gene: 2. The CDR3 runs to 15 residues. CDR1 is SGHVS and CDR2 is FNYEAQ in the germline V gene. The CDR3 region has the DNA TGTGCCAGCAGCCTTAGCGGGAGGGCCTACAATGAGCAGTTCTTC. Encoded protein: CASSLSGRAYNEQFF.

The chain has TRBV7-9 and TRBJ2-1, with D tentatively TRBD2 (7 bases). From germline, CDR1 is SEHNR and CDR2 FQNEAQ (reference sequence). Trimming took off 4 bases at V and 8 bases at J, with 21 bases between the two ends. This CDR3 has 16 residues. The CDR3 sequence: CASSSQRGRAKHEQFF. CDR3 nucleotides: TGTGCCAGCAGCTCCCAGAGGGGGAGGGCGAAGCATGAGCAGTTCTTC.

The rearrangement joins TRBV19 to TRBJ1-5; no clear D. Trimming pared 3 bases from V and 0 bases from J, leaving 6 bases between. This CDR3 is 14 amino acids long. Germline V CDR1 and CDR2: LNHDA, SQIVND (reference sequence). In DNA form, the CDR3 reads TGTGCCAGTAGTATTCCAAATAGCAATCAGCCCCAGCATTTT. Residues: CASSIPNSNQPQHF.

The rearrangement joins TRBV18 to TRBJ1-2; D uncertain. The CDR3 has 15 residues. V dropped 0 bases and J dropped 1 base, with 9 bases sitting between them. Per the germline V gene, CDR1 is KGHSH and CDR2 is LQKENI. The CDR3 is CASSPPSSGNYGYTF. DNA for the CDR3: TGTGCCAGCTCACCACCGAGTTCTGGTAACTATGGCTACACCTTC.

This chain connects TRBV23-1 to TRBJ2-1; D gene uncertain. TRBV23-1 is an ORF, with its function uncertain. V was pared by 3 bases and J by 8 bases, with 17 bases between. The CDR3 is 15 residues long. The CDR3 protein is CASSHWRTVRDEQFF. CDR3 bases: TGCGCCAGCAGTCATTGGCGCACCGTACGGGATGAGCAGTTCTTC.

This sequence joins TRBV28 and TRBJ2-2; D might be TRBD2 (6 bases). There are 16 residues in the CDR3. The germline V gene encodes CDR1 MDHEN and CDR2 SYDVKM. V gave up 4 bases and J gave up 3 bases, with 15 bases separating them. The CDR3 loop reads CASSSAGIGDTGELFF. CDR3 nucleotide sequence: TGTGCCAGCAGTTCCGCGGGGATAGGCGACACCGGGGAGCTGTTTTTT.

This sequence joins TRBV30 and TRBJ1-5; 9 bases agree with TRBD1. This CDR3 comprises 16 residues. The germline CDR1 and CDR2 sequences are GTSNPN and SVGIG (reference sequence). V lost 5 bases and J lost 4; bases outside the gene matches: 12. In nucleotides, the CDR3 is TGTGCCTGGGGGGGACAGGGACAGTCAGGGAATCAGCCCCAGCATTTT. This codes for CAWGGQGQSGNQPQHF. Using reference TRBV30 and TRBJ1-5 for the parts outside the CDR3, the full variable domain is SQTIHQWPATLVQPVGSPLSLECTVEGTSNPNLYWYRQAAGRGLQLLFYSVGIGQISSEVPQNLSASRPQDRQFILSSKKLLLSDSGFYLCAWGGQGQSGNQPQHFGDGTRLSIL.

This clone was detected a few times. V gene TRBV18 combines with J gene TRBJ1-1; no clear D gene. V gave up 2 bases and J gave up 5 bases, with 9 bases separating them. CDR1 and CDR2 (germline): KGHSH, LQKENI. This CDR3 has 13 amino acids. CDR3 bases: TGTGCCAGCTCACCAACCGAAGAGACTGAAGCTTTCTTT. Translated, it gives CASSPTEETEAFF.

This clone was picked up a small number of times. The chain uses TRBV18 and TRBJ2-3, with D unresolved. CDR1 and CDR2 (germline): KGHSH, LQKENI. Trimming removed 3 bases from V and 2 bases from J, with 9 bases in between. There are 14 residues in the CDR3. The CDR3 sequence: CASSPFEDTDTQYF. In DNA form, the CDR3 reads TGTGCCAGCTCACCCTTCGAGGACACAGATACGCAGTATTTT.

The chain links TRBV7-2 to TRBJ2-1, with TRBD2 matching over 9 bases. V lost 5 bases to trimming and J lost 7 bases; unmatched junction nucleotides: 6. CDR3 size: 14 residues. CDR1 is SGHTA and CDR2 is FQGNSA in the germline V gene. CDR3 DNA: TGTGCCAGCAGCCCTCGACTAGCGGCAAATGAGCAGTTCTTC. It is translated as CASSPRLAANEQFF.

This chain connects TRBV2 to TRBJ1-1, with D perhaps matching TRBD1 (5 bases). This CDR3 is 13 amino acids long. Germline V gene sequence: CDR1 SNHLY, CDR2 FYNNEI. The V gene lost 7 bases and the J gene lost 11 bases, with 20 bases spanning the gap. The CDR3 region is CASTPGGGPGAFF. CDR3 in DNA: TGTGCCAGCACGCCGGGGGGAGGGCCCGGGGCTTTCTTT.

V gene TRBV7-9 combines with J gene TRBJ2-1; 10 nucleotides align to TRBD1. This CDR3 has 17 amino acids. V gave up 5 bases and J gave up 6 bases; unmatched junction bases: 13. The germline CDR1 and CDR2 sequences are SEHNR and FQNEAQ (reference sequence). The CDR3 DNA follows: TGTGCCAGCAGCGTTCCCCCGGGACAGGGGCTGCGCAATGAGCAGTTCTTC. The encoded protein is CASSVPPGQGLRNEQFF. Together with reference TRBV7-9 and TRBJ2-1, the CDR3 gives the full variable domain: DTGVSQNPRHKITKRGQNVTFRCDPISEHNRLYWYRQTLGQGPEFLTYFQNEAQLEKSRLLSDRFSAERPKGSFSTLEIQRTEQGDSAMYLCASSVPPGQGLRNEQFFGPGTRLTVL.

As DNA, the CDR3 is TGTGCCAGCAGTTTAACAGGGGGCGGCACTGAAGCTTTCTTT. Translating it yields CASSLTGGGTEAFF. The chain employs TRBV9 and TRBJ1-1; 9 bases match TRBD1. This CDR3 contains 14 residues. Germline assignment: CDR1 SGDLS and CDR2 YYNGEE. V lost 5 bases to trimming and J lost 4 bases; unmatched junction nucleotides: 6.

The chain recombines TRBV15 with TRBJ1-1; D is perhaps TRBD1 (6 bases). From germline, CDR1 is LNHNV and CDR2 YYDKDF (reference sequence). Trimming pared 0 bases from V and 6 bases from J, leaving 14 bases between. There are 15 residues in the CDR3. The CDR3 region has the DNA TGTGCCACCAGCAGAGAGCACAGGGAAGGAGCTGAAGCTTTCTTT. Protein sequence: CATSREHREGAEAFF.

Notes on this clone: Other DNA sequences of this sample code for an identical CDR3. The V and J genes are TRBV5-1 and TRBJ1-1; D ambiguous. The CDR3 extends over 13 amino acids. V lost 2 bases and J 1 base, leaving 6 bases between the germline ends. Germline V gene sequence: CDR1 SGHRS, CDR2 YFSETQ. The CDR3 region has the DNA TGCGCCAGCAGCTTCCCAGGGAACACTGAAGCTTTCTTT. Amino acids: CASSFPGNTEAFF.